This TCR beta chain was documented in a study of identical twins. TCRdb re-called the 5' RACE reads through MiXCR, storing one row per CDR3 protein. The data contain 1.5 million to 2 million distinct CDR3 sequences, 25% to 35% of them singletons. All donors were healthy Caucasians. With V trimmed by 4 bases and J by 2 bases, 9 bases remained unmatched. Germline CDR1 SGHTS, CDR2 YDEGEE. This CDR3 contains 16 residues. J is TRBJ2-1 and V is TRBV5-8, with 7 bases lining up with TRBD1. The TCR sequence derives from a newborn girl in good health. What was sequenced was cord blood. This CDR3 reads CASSPSDRVTYNEQFF. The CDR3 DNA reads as TGTGCCAGCAGCCCCTCCGACAGGGTCACCTACAATGAGCAGTTCTTC.